These 17 T cell receptor beta chains came from one sample sequenced in a study of T cell responses to AZD1222 COVID-19 vaccine. Sequencing was performed with immunoSEQ multiplex PCR; in TCRdb, only in-frame clones are kept and a portion is missing. The sample carries fewer than 100,000 clones, almost 90% recorded once. The source material was peripheral blood, sampled 28 days after the second AZD1222 dose. The source of these receptors is an adult who received the AZD1222 COVID-19 vaccine.

The V gene is TRBV2, the J gene TRBJ1-2; D not resolved. The CDR3 extends over 12 amino acids. Trimming removed 0 bases at V and 13 bases at J, with 12 bases between. In germline, CDR1 is SNHLY, CDR2 FYNNEI. The CDR3 region is CASSEAGLLTTF. The CDR3 coding sequence is TGTGCCAGCAGTGAAGCCGGGCTTCTTACCACCTTC.

Written as DNA, the CDR3 is TGTGCCAGCAGCCAAGCGGGGGGGAGCTCCTACAATGAGCAGTTCTTC. Amino acids: CASSQAGGSSYNEQFF. The chain has TRBV7-3 and TRBJ2-1, with 10 bases fitting TRBD2. Germline V gives CDR1 SGHTA, CDR2 FQGTGA. With V trimmed by 5 bases and J by 0 bases, 4 bases remained unmatched. The CDR3 runs 16 residues.

This chain connects TRBV28 to TRBJ2-1; 7 bases fit TRBD1. V gave up 3 bases and J gave up 7 bases; unmatched junction bases: 6. This CDR3 comprises 14 residues. Germline assignment: CDR1 MDHEN and CDR2 SYDVKM. The CDR3 DNA follows: TGTGCCAGCAGTTTGGCAGGGGGAATAAATGAGCAGTTCTTC. Protein product: CASSLAGGINEQFF.

The V and J genes are TRBV4-2 and TRBJ1-6, with TRBD1 as a possible D gene (6 bases). The V gene's germline CDR1 is LGHNA and CDR2 YNFKEQ. V lost 1 base and J 1 base, leaving 14 bases between the germline ends. CDR3 length: 18 amino acids. DNA for the CDR3: TGTGCCAGCAGCCAAGGGGGGGCAGGAGGGTCCTATAATTCACCCCTCCACTTT. As protein: CASSQGGAGGSYNSPLHF.

This clone was observed a handful of times. The chain couples TRBV11-2 to TRBJ2-1, with 8 bases matching TRBD2. The germline gives CDR1 SGHAT, CDR2 FQNNGV. Trimming at V came to 3 bases and at J to 5 bases, leaving 9 bases not matched to a gene. The CDR3 extends over 16 amino acids. The DNA of the CDR3 is TGTGCCAGCAGCTTCCGAGGTAGCGGGAATCACAATGAGCAGTTCTTC. It codes for CASSFRGSGNHNEQFF.

The chain links TRBV30 to TRBJ1-2; TRBD1 matches 8 bases. V was pared by 2 bases and J by 7 bases, with 12 bases of the junction left unmatched. The germline gives CDR1 GTSNPN, CDR2 SVGIG (reference sequence). The CDR3 covers 15 residues. The CDR3 loop reads CAWSPKQGGGAGYTF. CDR3 DNA: TGTGCCTGGAGTCCCAAACAGGGGGGTGGGGCTGGCTACACCTTC.

The chain has TRBV19 and TRBJ2-4; D is uncertain. V was pared by 7 bases and J by 6 bases, with 19 bases between. CDR1 is LNHDA, CDR2 SQIVND, per germline (reference sequence). CDR3 length: 15 amino acids. In nucleotides, the CDR3 is TGTGCCAGTACCCTTGGGTGGGGTACGGGAAACATTCAGTACTTC. This encodes CASTLGWGTGNIQYF.

This chain joins TRBV6-1 and TRBJ2-1; 9 nucleotides align to TRBD1. V lost 1 base and J lost 3; bases outside the gene matches: 1. CDR3 length equals 15 residues. Germline CDR1 MNHNS, CDR2 SASEGT. CDR3 DNA sequence: TGTGCCAGCAGTGAAGAGACAGGGGGCTACAATGAGCAGTTCTTC. This encodes CASSEETGGYNEQFF.

The V gene is TRBV20-1, the J gene TRBJ2-1, with D tentatively TRBD2 (5 bases). The CDR3 loop spans 11 amino acids. Germline CDR1 is DFQATT and CDR2 is SNEGSKA (reference sequence). Trimming removed 6 bases from V and 7 bases from J, with 10 bases in between. This CDR3 is CSAKRGNEQFF. In DNA, the CDR3 is TGCAGTGCAAAGAGAGGGAATGAGCAGTTCTTC.

J is TRBJ1-3 and V is TRBV11-2; no definite D call. This CDR3 has 14 amino acids. V was pared by 5 bases and J by 4 bases, with 12 bases between. Germline CDR1 reads SGHAT; CDR2 reads FQNNGV. CDR3 in DNA: TGTGCCAGCAGCCGACGAGCCAGGGGAAACACCATATATTTT. Translated: CASSRRARGNTIYF.

V and J are TRBV5-1 and TRBJ2-7; 14 bases are shared with TRBD2. After removal of 1 base from V and 7 bases from J, the junction contained 7 bases not matched to a gene. CDR1 is SGHRS and CDR2 is YFSETQ in the germline V gene. This CDR3 spans 16 amino acids. CDR3: CASSLLGLAGGGEQYF. DNA of the CDR3: TGCGCCAGCAGCTTGCTAGGACTAGCGGGAGGAGGGGAGCAGTACTTC.

The rearrangement links TRBV10-3 to TRBJ1-5; possible D gene TRBD1, 6 bases. Deletions cut 10 bases from V and 0 bases from J, with 16 bases between. The V gene's germline CDR1 is ENHRY and CDR2 SYGVKD. CDR3 length equals 15 residues. The CDR3 nucleotides are TGTGCCACTCGGGGGGGCCAGGATAGCAATCAGCCCCAGCATTTT. It yields the protein CATRGGQDSNQPQHF.

V usage is TRBV6-1 and J usage is TRBJ1-2; 12 bases are a match to TRBD1. V trimming: 3 bases; J trimming: 3 bases; junction bases outside the gene matches: 5. The CDR3 is 16 residues long. Per the germline V gene, CDR1 is MNHNS and CDR2 is SASEGT. The CDR3 DNA sequence: TGTGCCAGCAGTGACCCGGGACAGGGGGCAGACTATGGCTACACCTTC. It codes for CASSDPGQGADYGYTF.

The chain is built from TRBV4-2 and TRBJ2-2; D possibly uses TRBD1 or TRBD2 (6 bases each). The V gene lost 0 bases and the J gene lost 2 bases, with 19 bases spanning the gap. Germline-derived CDR1 and CDR2 are LGHNA and YNFKEQ. CDR3 length equals 19 residues. The CDR3, as DNA: TGTGCCAGCAGCCAAGAGGAGGGTATACTCAGGGGTAACACCGGGGAGCTGTTTTTT. Its translation: CASSQEEGILRGNTGELFF.

CDR3 region: CASSQELAGHYEQYF. DNA for the CDR3: TGTGCCAGCAGCCAAGAATTAGCGGGACACTACGAGCAGTACTTC. This rearrangement joins TRBV4-2 to TRBJ2-7, with 8 bases aligning to TRBD2. There are 15 residues in the CDR3. The V gene's germline CDR1 is LGHNA and CDR2 YNFKEQ. Trimming cost V 0 bases and J 3 bases; bases outside gene matches: 4.

DNA for the CDR3: TGTGCCAGCAGTTCGATACAGGGGGGTTTAGGCAATCAGCCCCAGCATTTT. Encoded protein: CASSSIQGGLGNQPQHF. V and J are TRBV27 and TRBJ1-5, with 8 bases that match TRBD1. Germline lookup yields CDR1 MNHEY and CDR2 SMNVEV (reference sequence). V gave up 4 bases and J gave up 2 bases; unmatched junction bases: 10. This CDR3 is built from 17 residues.

This sequence joins TRBV11-2 and TRBJ2-7; D tentatively fits TRBD1 or TRBD2 (5 bases each). The length of the CDR3 is 12 residues. V lost 4 bases and J 6 bases, leaving 10 bases between the germline ends. CDR1 is SGHAT and CDR2 is FQNNGV in the germline V gene. The CDR3 spells CASSSLGTEQYF. As DNA, the CDR3 is TGTGCCAGCAGCTCCCTCGGGACCGAGCAGTACTTC.